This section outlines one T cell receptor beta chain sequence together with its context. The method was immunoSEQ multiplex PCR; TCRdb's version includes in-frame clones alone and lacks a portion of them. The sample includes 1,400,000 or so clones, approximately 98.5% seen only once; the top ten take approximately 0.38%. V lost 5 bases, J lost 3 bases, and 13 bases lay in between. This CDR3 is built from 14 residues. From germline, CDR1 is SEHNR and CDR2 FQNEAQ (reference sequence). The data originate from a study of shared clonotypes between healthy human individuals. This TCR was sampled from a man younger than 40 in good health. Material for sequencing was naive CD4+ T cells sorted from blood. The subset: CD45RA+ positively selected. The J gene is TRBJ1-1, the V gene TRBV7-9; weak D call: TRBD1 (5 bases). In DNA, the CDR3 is TGTGCCAGCAGCATCAGGGAGGTTGACACTGAAGCTTTCTTT. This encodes CASSIREVDTEAFF. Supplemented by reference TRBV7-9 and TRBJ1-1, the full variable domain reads DTGVSQNPRHKITKRGQNVTFRCDPISEHNRLYWYRQTLGQGPEFLTYFQNEAQLEKSRLLSDRFSAERPKGSFSTLEIQRTEQGDSAMYLCASSIREVDTEAFFGQGTRLTVV.